This entry lists 20 T cell receptor beta chains sequenced from one sample in a study of blood T cells in healthy people across ages. A second PCR, run for roughly 7 to 12 cycles, used a sample-barcoded 5' primer plus a J-beta primer mix. TCRdb itself ran the 5' RACE reads through MiXCR, one entry per CDR3 protein. Of about 290,000 distinct CDR3 sequences listed, 25% to 30% were seen once; the top ten hold roughly 28%. What was sequenced was blood. These receptors all stem from a woman aged 70-85 years in good health.

This chain uses TRBV14 with TRBJ1-2; D might be TRBD1 (5 bases). Germline CDR1 SGHDN, CDR2 FVKESK. Trimming left V 5 bases short and J 7 bases short, with 17 bases between. The CDR3 length is 14 residues. The CDR3 loop is CASSSQGPQRGYTF. The CDR3 DNA follows: TGTGCCAGCAGCTCCCAGGGACCCCAACGTGGCTACACCTTC.

The V call is TRBV5-1, the J call TRBJ1-1; no firm D call. This CDR3 comprises 12 residues. Per germline, CDR1 SGHRS and CDR2 YFSETQ. V gave up 0 bases and J gave up 4 bases, with 4 bases separating them. DNA of the CDR3: TGCGCCAGCAGCTTGGACTTCACTGAAGCTTTCTTT. Protein sequence: CASSLDFTEAFF.

The chain uses TRBV5-1 and TRBJ2-1, with D possibly matching TRBD2 (6 bases). The germline CDR1 and CDR2 sequences are SGHRS and YFSETQ. With 2 bases removed from V and 5 bases from J, the gap between germline ends came to 14 bases. CDR3 size: 15 residues. CDR3 DNA sequence: TGCGCCAGCAGCTTCGTGGGAGGAGATAACAATGAGCAGTTCTTC. It is translated as CASSFVGGDNNEQFF.

This clonotype was detected only a few times. The gene calls are TRBV20-1 and TRBJ2-4, with 9 bases identical to TRBD1. The CDR3 has 15 residues. V dropped 2 bases and J dropped 10; count of bases not matched to a gene: 12. Germline V gene data show CDR1 as DFQATT and CDR2 as SNEGSKA (reference sequence). CDR3 bases: TGCAGTGCTAGATTTCCATCGGGACAGGGAGGGATTCAGTACTTC. Residues: CSARFPSGQGGIQYF.

The chain recombines TRBV4-1 with TRBJ2-1; 12 nucleotides agree with TRBD2. Germline CDR1 MGHRA, CDR2 YSYEKL. V lost 2 bases to trimming and J lost 9 bases; unmatched junction nucleotides: 11. The CDR3 contains 17 residues. The CDR3 DNA reads as TGCGCCAGCAGCCAACCCCGTTTACTAGCGGGAGGCGGTGAGCAGTTCTTC. This encodes CASSQPRLLAGGGEQFF.

This clonotype was observed a few times. V and J are TRBV20-1 and TRBJ1-2; weak D call: TRBD1 (6 bases). This CDR3 region has 15 residues. Trimming cost V 0 bases and J 2 bases, with 13 bases left between them. CDR1 and CDR2 from the germline V gene are DFQATT and SNEGSKA (reference sequence). CDR3 coding DNA: TGCAGTGCTAGAGAGAGCGTCGGACAGAACTATGGCTACACCTTC. Encoded protein: CSARESVGQNYGYTF.

This clonotype was detected ten times or more. The J gene is TRBJ1-2, the V gene TRBV29-1; D perhaps matches TRBD1 (5 bases). With 4 bases removed from V and 0 bases from J, the gap between germline ends came to 18 bases. The CDR3 covers 16 residues. Looked up from germline, CDR1 is SQVTM and CDR2 is ANQGSEA. The CDR3 DNA is TGCAGCGTTGTAGAGAGCAGGGCACTAGCTAACTATGGCTACACCTTC. As protein: CSVVESRALANYGYTF.

The V and J genes are TRBV19 and TRBJ2-1; D not certain. The CDR3 spans 15 residues. Germline CDR1 and CDR2: LNHDA and SQIVND (reference sequence). Trimming pared 3 bases from V and 2 bases from J, leaving 11 bases between. This CDR3 is CASSMVENPYNEQFF. The DNA of the CDR3 is TGTGCCAGTAGTATGGTAGAGAACCCCTACAATGAGCAGTTCTTC.

This clonotype turned up a few times. A much larger clone is a single base away; this may be a read error. The chain couples TRBV5-1 to TRBJ1-1; D is uncertain. Trimming cost V 4 bases and J 11 bases, with 21 bases left between them. The CDR3 runs 14 residues. Looked up from germline, CDR1 is SGHRS and CDR2 is YFSETQ. The CDR3 protein is CASSTSRSTLRAFF. The DNA of the CDR3 is TGCGCCAGCAGCACATCCAGGAGCACCTTGAGGGCTTTCTTT.

This clonotype has more than one count but fewer than ten. V is TRBV4-1 and J is TRBJ1-4; 9 nucleotides line up with TRBD1. Germline-derived CDR1 and CDR2 are MGHRA and YSYEKL. This CDR3 contains 17 residues. V was pared by 1 base and J by 7 bases, with 10 bases of the junction left unmatched. The CDR3 nucleotides read TGCGCCAGCAGCCAAGGGCTACAGGGGGCGCGAGGTGAAAAACTGTTTTTT. Its translation is CASSQGLQGARGEKLFF.

Worth noting for this clonotype: At one of its ends the junction is not consistent with the germline gene, which may arise from a read error. The chain has TRBV7-2 and TRBJ2-2; tentatively, D is TRBD1 or TRBD2 (5 bases each). This CDR3 has 17 residues. Germline lookup yields CDR1 SGHTA and CDR2 FQGNSA. The CDR3 nucleotides are TGTGCCGGCAGCTTAGCGTCAGGGACCGTTGCAACCGGGGAGCTGTTTTTT. It encodes CAGSLASGTVATGELFF.

V and J are TRBV7-2 and TRBJ2-5, with unresolved D. This CDR3 is built from 15 residues. Looked up from germline, CDR1 is SGHTA and CDR2 is FQGNSA. Between the trimmed V and J ends, which lost 1 base and 5 bases, there was a span of 14 bases. CDR3 residues: CASSLEGRADETQYF. CDR3 DNA sequence: TGTGCCAGCAGCTTAGAGGGTCGGGCTGATGAGACCCAGTACTTC.

This clonotype was detected only a few times. The chain uses TRBV5-6 and TRBJ2-1; D is tentatively TRBD1 or TRBD2 (6 bases each). This CDR3 region has 14 residues. Germline V lookup: CDR1 SGHDT, CDR2 YYEEEE. V lost 4 bases and J 5 bases, leaving 13 bases between the germline ends. The CDR3 reads CASSIIGGNNEQFF. The CDR3 DNA sequence: TGTGCCAGCAGCATCATAGGGGGGAACAATGAGCAGTTCTTC.

This clonotype was found many times. The chain recombines TRBV6-6 with TRBJ2-5, with 7 nucleotides matching TRBD1. Germline V lookup: CDR1 MNHNY, CDR2 SVGAGI (reference sequence). The CDR3 consists of 14 residues. The J segment lost 3 bases and the V segment lost 4 bases, leaving 5 bases of the junction unmatched. The CDR3 reads CASSWAGGEETQYF. For the CDR3, the DNA is TGTGCCAGCAGTTGGGCAGGGGGAGAAGAGACCCAGTACTTC.

This clonotype was seen a handful of times. This sequence joins TRBV7-6 and TRBJ1-2; perhaps TRBD1 as D (6 bases). This CDR3 spans 14 amino acids. CDR1 and CDR2 from the germline V gene are SGHVS and FNYEAQ. The germline V and J ends were trimmed by 5 bases and 8 bases, with 18 bases remaining between them. As DNA, the CDR3 is TGTGCCAGCAGCCCCCTCGGGCAGGGGAACGGCTACACCTTC. This gives the protein CASSPLGQGNGYTF.

The chain carries TRBV5-1 and TRBJ2-5, with 10 positions matching TRBD1. This CDR3 is built from 15 residues. Germline-derived CDR1 and CDR2 are SGHRS and YFSETQ. The V segment lost 3 bases and the J segment 6 bases; nucleotides outside the gene matches: 8. The CDR3 sequence: CASSYGTGERKTQYF. The CDR3 bases are TGCGCCAGCAGCTACGGGACAGGGGAGCGGAAGACCCAGTACTTC.

This clonotype was recorded many times. The gene calls are TRBV4-3 and TRBJ2-4, with a possible D match to TRBD1 (5 bases). Germline CDR1 LGHNA, CDR2 YSLEER. The CDR3 runs to 13 residues. Trimming cost V 3 bases and J 6 bases, with 9 bases left between them. CDR3 in DNA: TGCGCCAGCAGCCAGACCCAGGGAAACATTCAGTACTTC. This translates into CASSQTQGNIQYF.

The chain carries TRBV7-2 and TRBJ1-4, with 8 bases fitting TRBD1. CDR3 length equals 15 residues. The germline gives CDR1 SGHTA, CDR2 FQGNSA. Trimming cost V 5 bases and J 10 bases; bases outside gene matches: 12. CDR3 bases: TGTGCCAGCAGCCACCCAGGGGGCGCGTCTGGAAAACTGTTTTTT. Its translation is CASSHPGGASGKLFF.

The chain combines TRBV12-3 or TRBV12-4 with TRBJ2-3; D is undetermined. This CDR3 contains 14 residues. V was shortened by 4 bases and J by 1 base, with 9 bases between the two germline ends. CDR3 residues: CASSSPDGTDTQYF. Here the CDR3 DNA reads TGTGCCAGCAGTTCGCCGGACGGCACAGATACGCAGTATTTT.

This clonotype was seen a handful of times. J is TRBJ2-5 and V is TRBV20-1; D unclear. TRBJ2-1 matches the DNA end more closely, so the J call is doubtful. The CDR3 has 11 amino acids. CDR1 and CDR2 (germline): DFQATT, SNEGSKA (reference sequence). The DNA for the CDR3 is TGCAGTGCACCACAAGGGAATGAGCAGTTCTTC. Translation gives CSAPQGNEQFF.